The 24 T cell receptor beta chains reported below all come from one sample, sequenced in a study of cytomegalovirus exposure and HLA in healthy donors. PCR involved 60 Vbeta and 13 Jbeta primers. Generated by immunoSEQ multiplex PCR, the TCRdb table keeps only in-frame clones and is missing some. The sample includes fewer than 130,000 clones, about 79% seen only once; the top ten take about 2.6%. Sequencing was carried out using PBMCs. These receptors all stem from a man aged 45-65 years in good health and CMV-seropositive.

The V and J genes are TRBV6-4 and TRBJ1-6; D remains ambiguous. The germline V and J ends were trimmed by 3 bases and 7 bases, with 7 bases remaining between them. The CDR3 has 13 amino acids. Germline values: CDR1 MRHNA, CDR2 SNTAGT. In DNA form, the CDR3 reads TGTGCCAGCAGTGAGAGTTCGAATTCACCCCTCCACTTT. Amino acids: CASSESSNSPLHF.

J is TRBJ2-3 and V is TRBV5-5; D is ambiguous. V dropped 4 bases and J dropped 2 bases, with 8 bases sitting between them. Germline CDR1 is SGHKS and CDR2 is YYEKEE (reference sequence). The length of the CDR3 is 13 residues. CDR3 in DNA: TGTGCCAGCAGCCTCTGGCTCACAGATACGCAGTATTTT. This sequence encodes CASSLWLTDTQYF.

This sequence joins TRBV15 and TRBJ1-1; 9 bases line up with TRBD1. Per the germline V gene, CDR1 is LNHNV and CDR2 is YYDKDF (reference sequence). Trimming removed 5 bases from V and 3 bases from J; junction bases left unmatched: 7. The CDR3 runs to 15 residues. The CDR3: CATSAKGQGDTEAFF. Here the CDR3 DNA reads TGTGCCACCAGCGCAAAGGGACAGGGAGACACTGAAGCTTTCTTT.

This clone came up once. The chain couples TRBV5-6 to TRBJ1-4; no definite D call. Trimming shortened V by 1 base and J by 2 bases, and 9 bases separated the two germline ends. CDR1 and CDR2 (germline): SGHDT, YYEEEE. This CDR3 is built from 15 residues. DNA of the CDR3: TGTGCCAGCAGCTTGCGTTCCGTTACTAATGAAAAACTGTTTTTT. Translated, it gives CASSLRSVTNEKLFF.

This chain joins TRBV6-5 and TRBJ2-2; TRBD1 agrees at 8 bases. Germline V lookup: CDR1 MNHEY, CDR2 SVGAGI. V trimming: 5 bases; J trimming: 1 base; junction bases outside the gene matches: 0. This CDR3 contains 14 residues. The DNA of the CDR3 is TGTGCCAGCAGTGACAGGGGGAACACCGGGGAGCTGTTTTTT. It encodes CASSDRGNTGELFF.

This clone was counted only a few times. The gene calls are TRBV19 and TRBJ1-1; the match to TRBD1 covers 10 bases. J lost 7 bases, V lost 9 bases, and 17 bases had no gene match. The CDR3 sequence is 16 residues long. Germline CDR1 LNHDA, CDR2 SQIVND (reference sequence). CDR3 DNA sequence: TGTGCCAGCACACCTCTGCACCGGGACAGGGGAGGTGAAGCTTTCTTT. Encoded protein: CASTPLHRDRGGEAFF.

The V gene is TRBV18, the J gene TRBJ2-2; the match to TRBD1 covers 10 bases. V was clipped by 4 bases and J by 3 bases; unmatched bases: 2. Looked up from germline, CDR1 is KGHSH and CDR2 is LQKENI. This CDR3 has 15 residues. CDR3 sequence reads: CASSLGQGDTGELFF. CDR3 nucleotides: TGTGCCAGCTCACTTGGACAGGGGGACACCGGGGAGCTGTTTTTT.

This clone appeared a few times. The CDR3 protein is CASRRGQKMDEQYF. The DNA of the CDR3 is TGTGCCAGCAGAAGGGGACAGAAAATGGATGAGCAGTACTTC. The rearrangement joins TRBV6-5 to TRBJ2-7; 7 bases are a match to TRBD1. Germline values: CDR1 MNHEY, CDR2 SVGAGI. There are 14 residues in the CDR3. Trimming at V came to 6 bases and at J to 7 bases, leaving 12 bases not matched to a gene.

The genes are TRBV9 and TRBJ2-3; 10 positions agree with TRBD2. This CDR3 spans 16 amino acids. Trimming at V came to 0 bases and at J to 9 bases, leaving 10 bases not matched to a gene. The germline gives CDR1 SGDLS, CDR2 YYNGEE. This chain's CDR3 is CASSVEALAGAQTQYF. DNA for the CDR3: TGTGCCAGCAGCGTAGAAGCGCTAGCGGGAGCCCAGACGCAGTATTTT.

This rearrangement joins TRBV9 to TRBJ2-5, with TRBD2 matching 11 bases. From germline, CDR1 is SGDLS and CDR2 YYNGEE. V was pared by 0 bases and J by 3 bases, with 4 bases of the junction left unmatched. This CDR3 has 16 residues. DNA of the CDR3: TGTGCCAGCAGCGTAGATAAGACTAGCGGGGAAGAGACCCAGTACTTC. It specifies CASSVDKTSGEETQYF.

The genes are TRBV5-4 and TRBJ2-5, with D uncertain. In germline, CDR1 is SGHNT, CDR2 YYREEE (reference sequence). With 0 bases removed from V and 2 bases from J, the gap between germline ends came to 11 bases. This CDR3 spans 15 amino acids. The CDR3 bases are TGTGCCAGCAGCTTGGACCCCAGGTTTCAAGAGACCCAGTACTTC. This translates into CASSLDPRFQETQYF.

V is TRBV19 and J is TRBJ2-1, with TRBD1 identical over 12 bases. This CDR3 spans 13 amino acids. With V trimmed by 3 bases and J by 9 bases, 0 bases remained unmatched. Germline assignment: CDR1 LNHDA and CDR2 SQIVND (reference sequence). The CDR3 region has the DNA TGTGCCAGTAGTATGGGACAGGGGGCTGAGCAGTTCTTC. Translated: CASSMGQGAEQFF.

The chain uses TRBV15 and TRBJ2-6; 7 bases align to TRBD2. After removal of 5 bases from V and 0 bases from J, the junction contained 1 base not matched to a gene. The CDR3 has 15 amino acids. CDR1 is LNHNV, CDR2 YYDKDF, per germline (reference sequence). The CDR3 protein is CATSGGGSGANVLTF. The DNA for the CDR3 is TGTGCCACCAGCGGGGGGGGCTCTGGGGCCAACGTCCTGACTTTC. Full variable domain (rest looked up from reference TRBV15 and TRBJ2-6): DAMVIQNPRYQVTQFGKPVTLSCSQTLNHNVMYWYQQKSSQAPKLLFHYYDKDFNNEADTPDNFQSRRPNTSFCFLDIRSPGLGDTAMYLCATSGGGSGANVLTFGAGSRLTVL.

The chain uses TRBV5-1 and TRBJ2-2; 10 nucleotides match TRBD2. Per the germline V gene, CDR1 is SGHRS and CDR2 is YFSETQ. V dropped 4 bases and J dropped 7; count of bases not matched to a gene: 13. The CDR3 loop spans 17 amino acids. Here the CDR3 DNA reads TGCGCCAGCAGCCCCACAGCAGCGGGGGGGCAGGACGGGGAGCTGTTTTTT. This gives the protein CASSPTAAGGQDGELFF.

This rearrangement joins TRBV11-3 to TRBJ2-1, with 12 bases that match TRBD2. Germline CDR1 is SGHNT and CDR2 is YENEEA. J gave up 6 bases and V 3 bases, and 3 bases lay outside the gene matches. The CDR3 loop spans 15 amino acids. The CDR3 sequence is CASSFLAGGLNEQFF. The CDR3 DNA is TGTGCCAGCAGCTTTCTAGCGGGGGGGCTCAATGAGCAGTTCTTC.

The V gene is TRBV18, the J gene TRBJ1-4, with TRBD1 matching 7 bases. The germline CDR1 and CDR2 sequences are KGHSH and LQKENI. Unmatched junction bases numbered 1, after V lost 4 bases and J lost 5 bases. The length of the CDR3 is 13 residues. CDR3 DNA: TGTGCCAGCTCACAGGGGGCGAATGAAAAACTGTTTTTT. This encodes CASSQGANEKLFF.

V is TRBV6-5 and J is TRBJ1-5; 10 bases agree with TRBD1. J lost 9 bases, V lost 5 bases, and 4 bases had no gene match. The V gene's germline CDR1 is MNHEY and CDR2 SVGAGI. The CDR3 consists of 13 residues. CDR3 region: CASSRQGAWPQHF. The CDR3 coding sequence is TGTGCCAGCAGTAGACAGGGGGCTTGGCCCCAGCATTTT.

The gene calls are TRBV5-6 and TRBJ1-2, with 8 bases identical to TRBD1. The CDR3 has 14 amino acids. The V gene's germline CDR1 is SGHDT and CDR2 YYEEEE. Losses at the gene ends were 4 bases for V and 13 bases for J; bases not matched to a gene: 15. The CDR3 region has the DNA TGTGCCAGCAGCCTCCTCGCTGGGGACAGGACTAGCACCTTC. Protein sequence: CASSLLAGDRTSTF.

This clone has more than one count but fewer than ten. The chain carries TRBV13 and TRBJ2-3; 9 bases match TRBD1. CDR1 is PRHDT and CDR2 is FYEKMQ in the germline V gene (reference sequence). This CDR3 has 17 amino acids. The junction had 11 bases not matched to a gene; V was cut back by 5 bases and J by 2 bases. CDR3 sequence (DNA): TGTGCCAGCAGCATATCCTTCCGGGACAGGGCCACAGATACGCAGTATTTT. This sequence encodes CASSISFRDRATDTQYF.

The V gene is TRBV10-3, the J gene TRBJ2-7, with D perhaps TRBD2 (5 bases). The CDR3 totals 14 residues. Germline CDR1 ENHRY, CDR2 SYGVKD. Trimming left V 2 bases short and J 7 bases short, with 15 bases between. The CDR3 sequence is CAISEREPPGEQYF. DNA for the CDR3: TGTGCCATCAGTGAGAGGGAGCCGCCGGGGGAGCAGTACTTC.

The chain is built from TRBV4-1 and TRBJ1-4; 8 bases line up with TRBD1. CDR3 length equals 15 residues. V gave up 0 bases and J gave up 7 bases; unmatched junction bases: 4. Per the germline V gene, CDR1 is MGHRA and CDR2 is YSYEKL. Written as DNA, the CDR3 is TGCGCCAGCAGCCAAGAGGGGACAGGTGGTGAAAAACTGTTTTTT. Its protein product is CASSQEGTGGEKLFF.

The chain combines TRBV19 with TRBJ1-2; unclear D gene. From germline, CDR1 is LNHDA and CDR2 SQIVND (reference sequence). This CDR3 has 13 amino acids. Trimming cost V 7 bases and J 3 bases, with 12 bases left between them. In DNA form, the CDR3 reads TGTGCCAGTAACCCTCGAACAGACTATGGCTACACCTTC. Amino acids: CASNPRTDYGYTF.

J is TRBJ1-5 and V is TRBV6-1, with D unclear. This CDR3 spans 15 amino acids. The germline V gene has CDR1 MNHNS and CDR2 SASEGT. V was cut by 6 bases and J by 1 base, with 13 bases left in between. CDR3 in amino acids: CASRTNGVSNQPQHF. The CDR3 region has the DNA TGTGCCAGCAGGACGAATGGAGTCAGCAATCAGCCCCAGCATTTT.

The chain links TRBV21-1 to TRBJ2-4; TRBD2, the table's D call, was not compared with the DNA. TRBV21-1 is a pseudogene segment. The CDR3 is 15 amino acids. The CDR3 spells CASGGSGRLVDIQYF. The CDR3 DNA is TGTGCCAGCGGGGGTAGCGGGAGGCTTGTAGACATTCAGTACTTC.